What follows is one TCR beta chain and its context. Its matching antigen is unknown. In the source study's methods: Junction-only sequences without quality scores were provided by ImmunoSEQ, so filtering was different. This table comes from immunoSEQ multiplex PCR, and its TCRdb copy is limited to in-frame clones, with some not included. That table is the source of V, J and clone size, and D and trimming were worked out from the DNA. The data hold millions of clones, with more than 85% observed a single time. This specimen belongs to a study of shared clonotypes between healthy human individuals. Study conclusions and caveats: An effect of sequencing depth on clonotype sharing among donors was expected. Naive subsets generally exceeded memory subsets in estimated richness.

Both subsets, CD45RA+ naive and CD45RA-negative memory, were split from the CD4+ cells. In germline, CDR1 is MNHEY, CDR2 SMNVEV (reference sequence). Trimming cost V 7 bases and J 5 bases; bases outside gene matches: 8. The CDR3 extends over 13 amino acids. Input material: naive CD4+ T cells from PBMCs. Subset noted: CD45RA+ positively selected. The receptor's source is a man aged 18-30 years in good health. Some clones in this sample may be carry-over from other donors' samples. The chain carries TRBV27 and TRBJ2-7; 7 nucleotides match TRBD1. The CDR3 DNA sequence: TGTGCCAGCACCAAACAGGGGTTCCACGAGCAGTACTTC. It yields the protein CASTKQGFHEQYF.